The rows below give T cell receptor beta chains drawn from one sample of a study of blood T cells in healthy people across ages. TCRdb re-derived calls from the 5' RACE reads in MiXCR, one entry per CDR3 protein. Of roughly 800,000 distinct CDR3 sequences in the sample, 58% were seen once. The sample comprised blood. The receptors shown here come from a man aged 30 to 39 in good health. Both conserved end residues are part of each CDR3. Fields, in order: J gene, V gene, CDR3 length, CDR3 protein.

>-|TRBV6-1|15
CASSEAQRLYYEQYF
>TRBJ1-1|TRBV27|14
CASSLGRRNTEAFF
>TRBJ1-1|TRBV20-1|13
CSARGGIVTEAFF
>TRBJ2-1|TRBV12-3/TRBV12-4|15
CASRTGALSYNEQFF
>TRBJ2-5|TRBV5-1|15
CASSPGTSGLNEQYF
>TRBJ1-2|TRBV20-1|12
CSANPQNYGYTF
>TRBJ2-7|TRBV20-1|15
CSASGASGASYEQYF
>TRBJ1-4|TRBV7-6|15
CASSLGGSSFEKLFF
>TRBJ1-1|TRBV5-1|15
CASSSQPGPTSEAFF
>TRBJ2-1|TRBV18|14
CASLESGGYNEQFF
>TRBJ1-6|TRBV6-2/TRBV6-3|14
CASSYRGKNSPLHF
>TRBJ2-1|TRBV28|15
CASSPFSGIYNEQFF
>TRBJ2-3|TRBV7-2|18
CASSLVPMRAASTDTQYF
>TRBJ2-1|TRBV29-1|15
CSVKMGTNIGNEQFF
>TRBJ2-6|TRBV27|15
CASRPRSDGANVLTF
>TRBJ2-1|TRBV20-1|16
CSARGGLAGGQNEQFF
>TRBJ2-3|TRBV13|13
CASSSSYRGTQYF
>TRBJ2-2|TRBV20-1|16
CSARAASGANTGELFF
>TRBJ2-5|TRBV20-1|14
CSATGLNQAETQYF
>TRBJ2-3|TRBV20-1|12
CSALRGRDTQYF
>TRBJ2-3|TRBV29-1|14
CSTPGTVGTDTQYF
>-|TRBV9|14
CASSVGGTTYEQYF
>TRBJ2-6|TRBV11-2|19
CASSIHLRDSLSGANVLTF
>TRBJ2-1|TRBV29-1|11
CSVEKGQWQFF
>TRBJ2-6|TRBV4-2|17
CASSREGLRSGANVLTF
>TRBJ1-2|TRBV6-6|12
CASSREGQGDTF
>TRBJ2-1|TRBV4-3|16
CASSHAGGQGAREQFF
>TRBJ2-5|TRBV20-1|17
CSARTSGGRRGLKTQYF
>TRBJ2-5|TRBV4-3|16
CASSQEGRGPDETQYF
>TRBJ2-3|TRBV5-4|17
CASSPGQATPDTDTQYF
>TRBJ2-3|TRBV7-9|14
CASSLSLAPDTQYF
>TRBJ2-5|TRBV6-5|13
CASSNRVRSERYF
>TRBJ2-3|TRBV7-2|16
CASSDRGESVSDTQYF
>TRBJ1-6|TRBV15|16
CATSRDRGTTGSPLHF
>TRBJ1-5|TRBV20-1|14
CSAWWGEGNQPQHF
>TRBJ1-2|TRBV25-1|11
CATRLNYGYTF
>TRBJ2-1|TRBV7-2|15
CASSRSGTSVHEQFF
>TRBJ2-3|TRBV9|16
CASSRDSPTRTDTQYF
>TRBJ2-1|TRBV29-1|13
CSVASGPHNEQFF
>TRBJ2-1|TRBV20-1|13
CSASSATYNEQFF